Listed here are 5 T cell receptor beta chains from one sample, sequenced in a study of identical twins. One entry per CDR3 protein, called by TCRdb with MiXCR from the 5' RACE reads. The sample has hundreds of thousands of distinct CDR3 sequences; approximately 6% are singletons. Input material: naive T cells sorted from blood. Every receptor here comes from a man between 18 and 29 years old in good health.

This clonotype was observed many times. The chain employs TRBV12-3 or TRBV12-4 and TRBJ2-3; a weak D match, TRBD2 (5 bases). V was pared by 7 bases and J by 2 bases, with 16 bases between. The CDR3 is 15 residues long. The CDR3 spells CASTSPGGITDTQYF. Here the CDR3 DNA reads TGTGCCAGCACCTCTCCCGGAGGAATCACAGATACGCAGTATTTT.

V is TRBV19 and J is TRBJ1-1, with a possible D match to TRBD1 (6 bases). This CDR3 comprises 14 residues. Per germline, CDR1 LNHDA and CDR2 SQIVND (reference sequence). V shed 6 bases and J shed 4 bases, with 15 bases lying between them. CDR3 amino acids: CASRKQGEPTEAFF. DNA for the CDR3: TGTGCCAGTAGAAAACAGGGAGAGCCCACTGAAGCTTTCTTT.

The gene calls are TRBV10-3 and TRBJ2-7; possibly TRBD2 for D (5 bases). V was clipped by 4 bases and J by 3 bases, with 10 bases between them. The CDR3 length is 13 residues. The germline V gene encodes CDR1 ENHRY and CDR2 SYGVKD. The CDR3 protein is CAISAGNYYEQYF. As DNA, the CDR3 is TGTGCCATCAGTGCCGGGAACTACTACGAGCAGTACTTC.

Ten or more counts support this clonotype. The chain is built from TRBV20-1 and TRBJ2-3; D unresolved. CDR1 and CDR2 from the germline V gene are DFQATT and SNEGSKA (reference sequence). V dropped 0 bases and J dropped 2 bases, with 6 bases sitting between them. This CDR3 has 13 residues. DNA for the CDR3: TGCAGTGCTAGAGACGTAGACACAGATACGCAGTATTTT. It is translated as CSARDVDTDTQYF.

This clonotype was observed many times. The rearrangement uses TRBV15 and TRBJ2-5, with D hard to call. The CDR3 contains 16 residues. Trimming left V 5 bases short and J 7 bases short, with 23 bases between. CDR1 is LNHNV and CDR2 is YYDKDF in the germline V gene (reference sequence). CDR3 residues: CATSPKSGLGVPTQYF. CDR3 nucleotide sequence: TGTGCCACCAGCCCAAAAAGTGGGCTTGGGGTTCCGACCCAGTACTTC.